The 17 T cell receptor beta chains presented below share a single source sample, sequenced in a study of monozygotic twins with inflammatory bowel disease. TCRdb re-called the 5' RACE reads, yielding one record per CDR3 amino acid sequence without DNA. Its listing shows some 170,000 distinct CDR3 sequences. The sample consisted of blood. These receptors all come from a human donor with ulcerative colitis or Crohn's disease, or a healthy co-twin of an affected twin (not recorded which).

The V and J genes are TRBV5-1 and TRBJ2-3; TCRdb's D call, TRBD1, is unchecked because there is no DNA. CDR1 and CDR2 (germline): SGHRS, YFSETQ. This CDR3 contains 14 residues. CDR3 in amino acids: CASNPLQGTDTQYF.

The chain recombines TRBV4-1 with TRBJ2-1. Germline lookup yields CDR1 MGHRA and CDR2 YSYEKL. The CDR3 is 14 amino acids. The CDR3 region is CASKWQLTYNEQFF.

The genes are TRBV5-1 and TRBJ2-1; TCRdb selects TRBD2, and the lack of DNA leaves this call unchecked. Germline assignment: CDR1 SGHRS and CDR2 YFSETQ. This CDR3 has 15 residues. CDR3 protein: CASSLEPRLVNEQFF.

The chain is built from TRBV5-1 and TRBJ2-7; lacking DNA, the TRBD1 call made by TCRdb goes unchecked. There are 14 residues in the CDR3. The germline V gene encodes CDR1 SGHRS and CDR2 YFSETQ. The chain's CDR3 is CASSLGQGPGEQYF.

V is TRBV5-1 and J is TRBJ2-7; TCRdb indicates TRBD1, and absent DNA this call remains unverified. This CDR3 spans 14 amino acids. CDR1 is SGHRS and CDR2 is YFSETQ in the germline V gene. The CDR3 sequence: CASSRGQVLYEQYF.

The chain uses TRBV25-1 and TRBJ1-1; TCRdb selects TRBD1, and the lack of DNA leaves this call unchecked. The CDR3 extends over 18 amino acids. CDR1 and CDR2 from the germline V gene are MGHDK and SYGVNS. The CDR3 loop is CASSEYRDRGSLGTEAFF.

The chain combines TRBV4-1 with TRBJ2-5; checking the TCRdb D call of TRBD2 is not possible without DNA. The germline gives CDR1 MGHRA, CDR2 YSYEKL. The CDR3 has 15 residues. The CDR3 is CASSQDPTSQETQYF.

CDR3 loop: CASSDPGGHTGELFF. The rearrangement uses TRBV25-1 and TRBJ2-2; TCRdb names TRBD2, which stays unverified in the absence of DNA. The germline gives CDR1 MGHDK, CDR2 SYGVNS. CDR3 length: 15 amino acids.

The chain has TRBV5-4 and TRBJ2-3; TCRdb designates TRBD2, a call that cannot be tested without DNA. The CDR3 runs to 15 residues. Germline-derived CDR1 and CDR2 are SGHNT and YYREEE (reference sequence). CDR3 in amino acids: CASSFQRLNTDTQYF.

V usage is TRBV24-1 and J usage is TRBJ2-5; as DNA is missing, the TRBD1 call by TCRdb cannot be tested. Germline values: CDR1 KGHDR, CDR2 SFDVKD. The CDR3 spans 15 residues. CDR3 amino acids: CATSDRTGPGETQYF.

This chain connects TRBV6-1 to TRBJ2-3; TCRdb's D call of TRBD2 is untestable without DNA. The CDR3 consists of 17 residues. Germline assignment: CDR1 MNHNS and CDR2 SASEGT. CDR3: CASSETRGASMADTQYF.

CDR3: CASSSIGQGSPYEQYF. The chain links TRBV28 to TRBJ2-7; TCRdb lists TRBD1, though no DNA is available to test this call. CDR3 length: 16 residues. CDR1 is MDHEN, CDR2 SYDVKM, per germline.

Here the CDR3 reads CASSLVASETQYF. V gene TRBV5-1 combines with J gene TRBJ2-5. Germline CDR1 SGHRS, CDR2 YFSETQ. The CDR3 contains 13 residues.

The gene calls are TRBV20-1 and TRBJ2-7; there is no DNA to check the TCRdb D call of TRBD2. The CDR3 runs 12 residues. Per germline, CDR1 DFQATT and CDR2 SNEGSKA (reference sequence). The CDR3 here is CSVRRANYEQYF.

The CDR3 region is CASTRGGSPGELFF. J is TRBJ2-2 and V is TRBV6-1; with no DNA, the TCRdb D assignment of TRBD1 cannot be verified. Germline V gene sequence: CDR1 MNHNS, CDR2 SASEGT. The CDR3 sequence is 14 residues long.

The V and J genes are TRBV18 and TRBJ1-1. Germline V lookup: CDR1 KGHSH, CDR2 LQKENI. The CDR3 has 12 amino acids. The CDR3 loop reads CASSPDRTEAFF.

This chain joins TRBV5-5 and TRBJ1-5. Germline values: CDR1 SGHKS, CDR2 YYEKEE (reference sequence). The CDR3 length is 14 residues. CDR3 residues: CASSMDNSNQPQHF.